These 10 T cell receptor beta chains came from one sample sequenced in a study of OX40 agonist ivuxolimab in advanced cancers. Profiled with immunoSEQ multiplex PCR; TCRdb holds only in-frame clones, not every one. The sample has about 88,000 clones, around nine tenths seen once. The sample in question was CD4+ or CD8+ T cells sorted from blood, obtained in a trial of the OX40 agonist ivuxolimab. Receptors originate from an adult with an advanced solid tumor such as melanoma, head and neck, liver or kidney cancer.

The chain has TRBV19 and TRBJ2-7; no clear D. The length of the CDR3 is 13 residues. Germline V lookup: CDR1 LNHDA, CDR2 SQIVND (reference sequence). With 6 bases removed from V and 2 bases from J, the gap between germline ends came to 11 bases. The CDR3 sequence: CASRSVGTYEQYF. The CDR3 region has the DNA TGTGCCAGTAGAAGTGTTGGGACCTACGAGCAGTACTTC.

The chain combines TRBV20-1 with TRBJ2-3; the D is unclear. Germline V gene data show CDR1 as DFQATT and CDR2 as SNEGSKA (reference sequence). V was pared by 4 bases and J by 5 bases, with 4 bases between. This CDR3 comprises 10 residues. The CDR3 DNA is TGCAGTGCTAACAGAGATACGCAGTATTTT. This encodes CSANRDTQYF.

This chain connects TRBV18 to TRBJ1-2; no reliable D call. V was trimmed by 8 bases and J by 3 bases, leaving 19 bases between them. There are 15 residues in the CDR3. Germline assignment: CDR1 KGHSH and CDR2 LQKENI. Here the CDR3 DNA reads TGTGCCAGCCAGACGTCGCAAGTGACGGACTATGGCTACACCTTC. The encoded protein is CASQTSQVTDYGYTF.

This clone is a singleton in its sample. The rearrangement uses TRBV7-2 and TRBJ2-5; 9 positions agree with TRBD1. The J call may be incorrect, as the DNA end agrees better with TRBJ2-7. Germline V gene lookup returns CDR1 SGHTA and CDR2 FQGNSA. This CDR3 has 14 residues. CDR3 protein: CASSVQGAGYEQYF. The CDR3 nucleotides read TGTGCCAGCAGCGTACAGGGGGCGGGCTACGAGCAGTACTTC.

The rearrangement joins TRBV5-4 to TRBJ1-2; D is undetermined. V was clipped by 0 bases and J by 0 bases, with 6 bases between them. Germline values: CDR1 SGHNT, CDR2 YYREEE (reference sequence). The CDR3 totals 14 residues. The CDR3 DNA reads TGTGCCAGCAGCTTGGTTAGTCCTAACTATGGCTACACCTTC. Its protein is CASSLVSPNYGYTF.

This rearrangement joins TRBV13 to TRBJ2-1; D possibly corresponds to TRBD2 (6 bases). The V gene's germline CDR1 is PRHDT and CDR2 FYEKMQ (reference sequence). Trimming cost V 5 bases and J 7 bases, with 15 bases left between them. This CDR3 contains 14 residues. This CDR3 reads CASSIPGLGNEQFF. CDR3 nucleotide sequence: TGTGCCAGCAGCATACCGGGACTCGGAAATGAGCAGTTCTTC.

This clone was seen once. V is TRBV7-2 and J is TRBJ2-3; D uncertain. CDR3 length: 12 amino acids. Looked up from germline, CDR1 is SGHTA and CDR2 is FQGNSA. Trimming left V 1 base short and J 4 bases short, with 3 bases between. The CDR3 region is CASSLGPDTQYF. The CDR3 region has the DNA TGTGCCAGCAGCTTAGGGCCAGATACGCAGTATTTT. The full variable domain, completed using reference TRBV7-2 and TRBJ2-3, is GAGVSQSPSNKVTEKGKDVELRCDPISGHTALYWYRQSLGQGLEFLIYFQGNSAPDKSGLPSDRFSAERTGGSVSTLTIQRTQQEDSAVYLCASSLGPDTQYFGPGTRLTVL.

The V and J genes are TRBV21-1 and TRBJ2-7; TRBD2, the table's D call, was not compared with the DNA. TRBV21-1 is a pseudogene locus. This CDR3 contains 15 residues. The chain's CDR3 is CASSIQLGLRNEQYF. The DNA for the CDR3 is TGTGCCAGCAGCATCCAACTGGGACTAAGGAACGAGCAGTACTTC.

The chain joins TRBV11-3 to TRBJ2-3, with D possibly matching TRBD2 (5 bases). V was trimmed by 0 bases and J by 0 bases, leaving 7 bases between them. Per germline, CDR1 SGHNT and CDR2 YENEEA. CDR3 length: 15 amino acids. CDR3 region: CASSLDRTSTDTQYF. DNA for the CDR3: TGTGCCAGCAGCTTAGATCGGACTAGCACAGATACGCAGTATTTT.

The chain combines TRBV19 with TRBJ2-1; D ambiguous. The V gene's germline CDR1 is LNHDA and CDR2 SQIVND (reference sequence). V gave up 6 bases and J gave up 3 bases, with 15 bases separating them. This CDR3 spans 15 amino acids. The CDR3 sequence is CASRSSGQYYNEQFF. CDR3 in DNA: TGTGCCAGTAGATCCTCGGGCCAGTACTACAATGAGCAGTTCTTC. Based on the CDR3 plus reference TRBV19 and TRBJ2-1, the full variable domain is DGGITQSPKYLFRKEGQNVTLSCEQNLNHDAMYWYRQDPGQGLRLIYYSQIVNDFQKGDIAEGYSVSREKKESFPLTVTSAQKNPTAFYLCASRSSGQYYNEQFFGPGTRLTVL.